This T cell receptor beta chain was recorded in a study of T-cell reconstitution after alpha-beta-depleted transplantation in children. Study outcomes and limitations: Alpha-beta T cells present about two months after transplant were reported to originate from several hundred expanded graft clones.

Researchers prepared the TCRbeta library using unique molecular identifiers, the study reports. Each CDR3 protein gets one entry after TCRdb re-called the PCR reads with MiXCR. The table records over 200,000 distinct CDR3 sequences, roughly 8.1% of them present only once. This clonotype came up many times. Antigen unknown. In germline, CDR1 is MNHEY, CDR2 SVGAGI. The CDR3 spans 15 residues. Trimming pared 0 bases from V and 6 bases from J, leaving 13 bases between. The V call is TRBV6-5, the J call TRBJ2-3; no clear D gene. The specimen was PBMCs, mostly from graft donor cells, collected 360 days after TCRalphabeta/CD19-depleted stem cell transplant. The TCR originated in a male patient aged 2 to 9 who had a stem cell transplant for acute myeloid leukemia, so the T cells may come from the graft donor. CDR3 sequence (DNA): TGTGCCAGCAGTTACTCCCCGGGCCATGGGGATACGCAGTATTTT. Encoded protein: CASSYSPGHGDTQYF.